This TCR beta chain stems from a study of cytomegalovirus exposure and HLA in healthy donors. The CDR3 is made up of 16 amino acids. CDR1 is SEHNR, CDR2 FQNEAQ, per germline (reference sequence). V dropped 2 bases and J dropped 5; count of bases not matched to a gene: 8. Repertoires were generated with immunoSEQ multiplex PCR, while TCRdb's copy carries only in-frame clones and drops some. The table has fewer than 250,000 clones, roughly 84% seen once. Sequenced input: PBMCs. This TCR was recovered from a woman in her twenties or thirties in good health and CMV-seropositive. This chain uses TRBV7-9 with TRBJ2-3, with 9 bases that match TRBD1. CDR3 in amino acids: CASSLWRDRAGDTQYF. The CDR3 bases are TGTGCCAGCAGCTTATGGAGGGACAGGGCAGGAGATACGCAGTATTTT.